The 20 T cell receptor beta chains below all came from one sample that was sequenced in a study of T cell responses to AZD1222 COVID-19 vaccine. Sequencing was performed with immunoSEQ multiplex PCR; in TCRdb, only in-frame clones are kept and a portion is missing. The sample comprises some 110,000 clones, more than 75% of which are singletons, and less than 9.5% rests with the top ten. Specimen: peripheral blood, collected on day 0 of AZD1222 vaccination. All receptors derive from an adult in good health.

The chain uses TRBV9 and TRBJ2-3; TRBD2 agrees at 11 bases. This CDR3 is 14 amino acids long. The trim removed 4 bases at V and 3 bases at J, leaving 1 base unmatched. Germline loops: CDR1 SGDLS, CDR2 YYNGEE. The DNA of the CDR3 is TGTGCCAGCAGCCCTAGCGGGAGGACAGATACGCAGTATTTT. Its protein is CASSPSGRTDTQYF. The full variable domain, rest sourced from reference TRBV9 and TRBJ2-3, is DSGVTQTPKHLITATGQRVTLRCSPRSGDLSVYWYQQSLDQGLQFLIQYYNGEERAKGNILERFSAQQFPDLHSELNLSSLELGDSALYFCASSPSGRTDTQYFGPGTRLTVL.

The chain links TRBV4-3 to TRBJ2-6, with a possible D match to TRBD1 (5 bases). Trimming took 0 bases from V and 0 from J, leaving 12 bases between them. The V gene's germline CDR1 is LGHNA and CDR2 YSLEER. The CDR3 runs to 18 residues. In nucleotides, the CDR3 is TGCGCCAGCAGCCAAGAGGTCACAGGACGCTCTGGGGCCAACGTCCTGACTTTC. Translation gives CASSQEVTGRSGANVLTF.

V and J are TRBV10-1 and TRBJ2-2; D remains ambiguous. The CDR3 contains 12 residues. Trimming left V 7 bases short and J 0 bases short, with 3 bases between. The V gene's germline CDR1 is WNHNN and CDR2 SYGVQD (reference sequence). CDR3 sequence: CASNSNTGELFF. CDR3 coding DNA: TGCGCCAGCAACTCGAACACCGGGGAGCTGTTTTTT.

CDR3 loop: CASSYQQVVTSTEAFF. The DNA of the CDR3 is TGTGCCAGCAGCTACCAACAGGTAGTGACGAGCACTGAAGCTTTCTTT. This chain uses TRBV11-2 with TRBJ1-1, with TRBD1 as a possible D gene (5 bases). There are 16 residues in the CDR3. The ends were cut back, 4 bases at V and 4 bases at J, with 19 bases in the middle. Germline V CDR1 and CDR2: SGHAT, FQNNGV.

The J gene is TRBJ2-7, the V gene TRBV7-2; the match to TRBD1 covers 8 bases. The CDR3 covers 15 residues. V trimming: 1 base; J trimming: 4 bases; junction bases outside the gene matches: 6. CDR1 is SGHTA and CDR2 is FQGNSA in the germline V gene. The CDR3 region is CASSLGAGGTYEQYF. In nucleotides, the CDR3 is TGTGCCAGCAGCTTAGGCGCAGGGGGCACGTACGAGCAGTACTTC.

This rearrangement joins TRBV19 to TRBJ1-4; perhaps TRBD1 as D (6 bases). Germline loops: CDR1 LNHDA, CDR2 SQIVND (reference sequence). V was cut by 5 bases and J by 8 bases, with 12 bases left in between. The CDR3 spans 13 residues. CDR3: CASSPQGWEKLFF. CDR3 DNA: TGTGCCAGTAGTCCACAGGGCTGGGAAAAACTGTTTTTT.

The chain employs TRBV27 and TRBJ2-1; 7 bases are a match to TRBD1. V was clipped by 5 bases and J by 6 bases; unmatched bases: 10. The CDR3 totals 15 residues. CDR1 is MNHEY and CDR2 is SMNVEV in the germline V gene (reference sequence). The CDR3 DNA follows: TGTGCCAGCAGTAGGGAAAGGGGGCGAGGCAATGAGCAGTTCTTC. It encodes CASSRERGRGNEQFF.

This chain uses TRBV27 with TRBJ1-1, with 9 bases aligning to TRBD1. This CDR3 has 17 amino acids. V was pared by 0 bases and J by 0 bases, with 5 bases of the junction left unmatched. Germline V lookup: CDR1 MNHEY, CDR2 SMNVEV (reference sequence). The CDR3 spells CASSLSKQGAVNTEAFF. The CDR3 nucleotides read TGTGCCAGCAGTTTATCAAAACAGGGGGCGGTGAACACTGAAGCTTTCTTT.

V and J are TRBV29-1 and TRBJ1-1; 9 bases line up with TRBD1. The CDR3 covers 15 residues. With V trimmed by 5 bases and J by 0 bases, 7 bases remained unmatched. Germline CDR1 reads SQVTM; CDR2 reads ANQGSEA. CDR3 loop: CSVSTGGFMNTEAFF. The CDR3 bases are TGCAGCGTTTCCACAGGGGGCTTTATGAACACTGAAGCTTTCTTT.

J is TRBJ2-2 and V is TRBV7-6; D remains unclear. Germline V gene sequence: CDR1 SGHVS, CDR2 FNYEAQ. CDR3 length: 16 amino acids. The V gene lost 1 base and the J gene lost 0 bases, with 9 bases spanning the gap. CDR3 DNA sequence: TGTGCCAGCAGCTTAGGTGTGGGCGCGAACACCGGGGAGCTGTTTTTT. It yields the protein CASSLGVGANTGELFF.

The rearrangement joins TRBV7-4 to TRBJ2-5; the match to TRBD2 covers 7 bases. The V gene's germline CDR1 is SGHVT and CDR2 SQSDAQ. J gave up 3 bases and V 5 bases, and 12 bases lay outside the gene matches. This CDR3 is built from 16 residues. The CDR3 sequence is CASSQRTRWGEETQYF. The CDR3 nucleotides read TGTGCCAGCAGCCAACGGACTAGGTGGGGGGAAGAGACCCAGTACTTC.

The rearrangement joins TRBV10-3 to TRBJ2-2; weak D call: TRBD1 (6 bases). Looked up from germline, CDR1 is ENHRY and CDR2 is SYGVKD. CDR3 size: 13 residues. Trimming shortened V by 3 bases and J by 8 bases, and 10 bases separated the two germline ends. CDR3 region: CAISDYRVGELFF. The CDR3 nucleotides are TGTGCCATCAGTGACTACAGGGTTGGGGAGCTGTTTTTT.

This clone was counted between two and nine times. The chain couples TRBV4-3 to TRBJ2-4, with D possibly TRBD2 on 6 matching bases. The germline CDR1 and CDR2 sequences are LGHNA and YSLEER. V was shortened by 1 base and J by 0 bases, with 10 bases between the two germline ends. The CDR3 extends over 16 amino acids. The CDR3: CASSQGRDIAKNIQYF. CDR3 coding DNA: TGCGCCAGCAGCCAAGGGAGGGATATAGCCAAAAACATTCAGTACTTC.

The chain uses TRBV9 and TRBJ2-1; D is uncertain. V gave up 1 base and J gave up 4 bases, with 12 bases separating them. This CDR3 comprises 15 residues. Looked up from germline, CDR1 is SGDLS and CDR2 is YYNGEE. The CDR3 nucleotides are TGTGCCAGCAGCGTAAGCCCCCGCGCATACAATGAGCAGTTCTTC. Protein: CASSVSPRAYNEQFF.

The genes are TRBV20-1 and TRBJ2-7; D may be TRBD1 or TRBD2 (5 bases each). Germline V CDR1 and CDR2: DFQATT, SNEGSKA (reference sequence). CDR3 length equals 10 residues. The V and J ends lost 3 bases and 7 bases respectively, with 7 bases between them. CDR3 residues: CSARGVEQYF. The CDR3 nucleotides are TGCAGTGCTAGGGGGGTTGAGCAGTACTTC.

This chain joins TRBV7-3 and TRBJ2-1; D might be TRBD2 (5 bases). CDR3 length: 13 residues. The germline V and J ends were trimmed by 4 bases and 9 bases, with 13 bases remaining between them. CDR1 and CDR2 (germline): SGHTA, FQGTGA. The CDR3 DNA reads as TGTGCCAGCAGCTCCTACTCTAGCAGTGAGCAGTTCTTC. Protein product: CASSSYSSSEQFF.

The chain uses TRBV19 and TRBJ1-5; 7 bases line up with TRBD1. CDR3 size: 16 residues. Losses at the gene ends were 5 bases for V and 7 bases for J; bases not matched to a gene: 14. Germline V gene data show CDR1 as LNHDA and CDR2 as SQIVND (reference sequence). CDR3 in amino acids: CASSAPVQGIGQPQHF. The DNA for the CDR3 is TGTGCCAGTAGTGCCCCCGTACAGGGGATAGGCCAGCCCCAGCATTTT.

CDR3 in amino acids: CAIGGTLYNEQFF. In nucleotides, the CDR3 is TGTGCCATCGGTGGGACCCTCTACAATGAGCAGTTCTTC. The chain carries TRBV10-3 and TRBJ2-1, with D possibly called TRBD1 or TRBD2 (5 bases each). The CDR3 is 13 residues long. Germline lookup yields CDR1 ENHRY and CDR2 SYGVKD. With 8 bases removed from V and 3 bases from J, the gap between germline ends came to 11 bases.

This clone was recorded once. The chain joins TRBV27 to TRBJ2-1; D is unclear. This CDR3 is 15 amino acids long. Between the trimmed V and J ends, which lost 3 bases and 0 bases, there was a span of 9 bases. In germline, CDR1 is MNHEY, CDR2 SMNVEV (reference sequence). The CDR3 bases are TGTGCCAGCAGTTTGATCGGGCGCTCCTACAATGAGCAGTTCTTC. Residues: CASSLIGRSYNEQFF.

This clone occurred a few times. The chain recombines TRBV10-3 with TRBJ1-4, with D possibly being TRBD1 (5 bases). CDR3 length equals 14 residues. Germline V gene lookup returns CDR1 ENHRY and CDR2 SYGVKD. V was cut by 7 bases and J by 3 bases, with 12 bases left in between. CDR3 in DNA: TGTGCCATCAAAGACAGTGATTCTAATGAAAAACTGTTTTTT. It specifies CAIKDSDSNEKLFF.